This T cell receptor (beta chain) was recovered during a study of response to subunit inactivated influenza vaccine. The CDR3 runs 12 residues. V lost 5 bases, J lost 4 bases, and 11 bases lay in between. Germline V gene lookup returns CDR1 DFQATT and CDR2 SNEGSKA (reference sequence). For this clonotype: As yet, its antigen is unknown.

TCRdb re-called the RT-PCR reads through MiXCR, storing one row per CDR3 protein. The sample holds about half a million distinct CDR3 sequences, about 7.6% seen once. Points from the study as a whole: New T cells are recruited in small numbers by each seasonal influenza vaccination, according to the authors' suggestion.

The clonotype was recovered from a man between 50 and 69 years old who received an inactivated influenza vaccine. This specimen was PBMCs from blood, taken around 2 years after vaccination. V gene TRBV20-1 combines with J gene TRBJ1-2; D ambiguous. CDR3 sequence reads: CSAGPEGYGYTF. The CDR3 DNA follows: TGCAGTGCTGGCCCAGAGGGCTATGGCTACACCTTC.